This T cell receptor (beta chain) was recorded in a study of shared clonotypes between healthy human individuals. This CDR3 has 19 residues. The germline V gene has CDR1 SNHLY and CDR2 FYNNEI. The J segment lost 4 bases and the V segment lost 2 bases, leaving 9 bases of the junction unmatched. As defined, naive CD8 cells were CD45RO-negative and positively selected for CCR7, with terminally differentiated effector memory CD45RA+ cells excluded. Authors' data handling: ImmunoSEQ gave junction-only sequences without quality scores, so filtering differed. Libraries were prepared by immunoSEQ multiplex PCR; TCRdb keeps only in-frame clonotypes and omits some of them. The DNA was the basis for D and trimming; V, J and clone size are from that table. The sample carries around 1.9 million clones, just under 95% recorded once.

The source of this sequence is a man aged 18 to 30 in good health. Some clones in this sample may be carry-over from other donors' samples. The chain links TRBV2 to TRBJ2-6; 12 bases are a match to TRBD1. Sequencing was carried out using naive CD8+ T cells from PBMCs. CDR3 in DNA: TGTGCCAGCAGTGAAAGGGACAGGGGGCTTCAAACCGGGGCCAACGTCCTGACTTTC. It yields the protein CASSERDRGLQTGANVLTF.